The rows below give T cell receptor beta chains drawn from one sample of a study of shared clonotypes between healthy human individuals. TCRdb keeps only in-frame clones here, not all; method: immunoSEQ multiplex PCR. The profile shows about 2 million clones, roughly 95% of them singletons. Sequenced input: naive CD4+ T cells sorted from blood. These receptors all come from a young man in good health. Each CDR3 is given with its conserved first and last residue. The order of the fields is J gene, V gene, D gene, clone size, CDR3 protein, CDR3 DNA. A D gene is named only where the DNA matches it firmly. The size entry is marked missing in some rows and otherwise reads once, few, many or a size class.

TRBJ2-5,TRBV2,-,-,CASSVGPTRETQYF,TGTGCCAGCAGTGTAGGTCCAACTAGGGAGACCCAGTACTTC
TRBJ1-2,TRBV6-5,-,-,CASRPIANYGYTF,TGTGCCAGCAGACCCATAGCTAACTATGGCTACACCTTC
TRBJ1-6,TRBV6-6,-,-,CASSPGAGSNSPLHF,TGTGCCAGCAGCCCAGGGGCTGGTTCTAATTCACCCCTCCACTTT
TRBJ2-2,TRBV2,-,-,CASSDRQANTGELFF,TGTGCCAGCAGTGATCGACAGGCAAACACCGGGGAGCTGTTTTTT
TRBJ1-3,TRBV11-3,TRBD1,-,CASPLPWDRGVLYSGNTIYF,TGTGCCAGCCCACTACCGTGGGACAGGGGGGTCCTCTATTCTGGAAACACCATATATTTT
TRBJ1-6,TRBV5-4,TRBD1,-,CASSLTGERSYNSPLHF,TGTGCCAGCAGCCTGACAGGGGAGCGCTCCTATAATTCACCCCTCCACTTT
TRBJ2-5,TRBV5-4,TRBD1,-,CASSLRTGDETQYF,TGTGCCAGCAGCCTACGGACAGGGGACGAGACCCAGTACTTC
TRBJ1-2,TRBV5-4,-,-,CASSLVHRHGYTF,TGTGCCAGCAGCTTGGTCCACAGGCACGGCTACACCTTC
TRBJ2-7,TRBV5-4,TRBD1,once,CASSPGTGNAHEQYF,TGTGCCAGCAGCCCGGGGACAGGGAATGCCCACGAGCAGTACTTC
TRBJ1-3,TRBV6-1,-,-,CASSESSGNTIYF,TGTGCCAGCAGCGAAAGCTCTGGAAACACCATATATTTT
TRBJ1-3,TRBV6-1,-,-,CASSETAGNTIYF,TGTGCCAGCAGTGAGACAGCTGGAAACACCATATATTTT
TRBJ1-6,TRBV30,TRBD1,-,CAWSAGQYNSPLHF,TGTGCCTGGAGCGCGGGACAGTATAATTCACCCCTCCACTTT
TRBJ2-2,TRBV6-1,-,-,CATKELNTGELFF,TGTGCCACCAAAGAACTGAACACCGGGGAGCTGTTTTTT
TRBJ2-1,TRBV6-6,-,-,CASSSYRDFPYNEQFF,TGTGCCAGCAGTTCCTACCGGGACTTCCCCTACAATGAGCAGTTCTTC
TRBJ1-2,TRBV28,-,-,CASSLMAGRDGYTF,TGTGCCAGCAGTTTGATGGCAGGGCGAGATGGCTACACCTTC
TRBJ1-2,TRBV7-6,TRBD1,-,CATGDRGLGGYTF,TGTGCCACTGGGGACAGGGGGCTTGGAGGCTACACCTTC
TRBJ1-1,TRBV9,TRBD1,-,CASSGRAGGNTEAFF,TGTGCCAGCAGCGGACGTGCAGGGGGTAACACTGAAGCTTTCTTT
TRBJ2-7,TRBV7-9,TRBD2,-,CASSLEGGTNPYEQYF,TGTGCCAGCAGCTTAGAGGGCGGGACTAACCCCTACGAGCAGTACTTC
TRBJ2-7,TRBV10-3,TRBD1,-,CAITPGQGGSEQYF,TGTGCCATCACTCCGGGACAGGGGGGTTCCGAGCAGTACTTC
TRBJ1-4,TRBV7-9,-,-,CASSFGLQGEKLFF,TGTGCCAGCAGCTTCGGTCTTCAAGGCGAAAAACTGTTTTTT
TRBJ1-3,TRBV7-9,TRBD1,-,CASRRAGGLDTIYF,TGTGCCAGCAGAAGAGCAGGGGGTTTGGACACCATATATTTT
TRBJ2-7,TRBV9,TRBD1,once,CASSPGFGTVSSYEQYF,TGTGCCAGCAGCCCCGGTTTTGGGACAGTTAGCTCCTACGAGCAGTACTTC
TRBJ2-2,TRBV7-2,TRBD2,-,CASSPRGSGGVGDTGELFF,TGTGCCAGCAGCCCCCGTGGCAGCGGGGGGGTAGGGGACACCGGGGAGCTGTTTTTT
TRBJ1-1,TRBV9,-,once,CASSPWGRMNTEAFF,TGTGCCAGCAGCCCCTGGGGACGGATGAACACTGAAGCTTTCTTT
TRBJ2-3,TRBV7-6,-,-,CASSLVSGATTDTQYF,TGTGCCAGCAGCTTAGTTTCGGGGGCTACCACAGATACGCAGTATTTT
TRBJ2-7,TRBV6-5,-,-,CASSYSKGMRNEQYF,TGTGCCAGCAGTTACTCGAAGGGGATGAGGAACGAGCAGTACTTC
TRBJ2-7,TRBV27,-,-,CASSYRDGYEQYF,TGTGCCAGCAGTTACAGGGATGGCTACGAGCAGTACTTC
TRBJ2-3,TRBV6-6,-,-,CASSSPDRTDTQYF,TGTGCCAGCAGTTCTCCCGATCGCACAGATACGCAGTATTTT
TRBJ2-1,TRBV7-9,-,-,CASSLNVGAYNEQFF,TGTGCCAGCAGCTTAAACGTCGGCGCCTACAATGAGCAGTTCTTC
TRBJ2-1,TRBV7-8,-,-,CASSLTGTTNEQFF,TGTGCCAGCAGCCTTACCGGGACAACCAATGAGCAGTTCTTC
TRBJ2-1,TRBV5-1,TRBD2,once,CASSTLLGLAGGSSYNEQFF,TGCGCCAGCAGCACCCTCCTGGGACTAGCGGGGGGAAGCTCCTACAATGAGCAGTTCTTC
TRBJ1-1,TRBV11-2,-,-,CASSQHLLGDKKTEAFF,TGTGCCAGCAGCCAACACCTGTTGGGGGATAAAAAAACTGAAGCTTTCTTT
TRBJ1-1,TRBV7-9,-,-,CASSLTLGTEAFF,TGTGCCAGCAGCTTAACCTTGGGCACTGAAGCTTTCTTT
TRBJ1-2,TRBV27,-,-,CASSFEKGRAGYTF,TGTGCCAGCAGTTTCGAAAAGGGGCGGGCTGGCTACACCTTC
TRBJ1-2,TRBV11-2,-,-,CASSVSFQGGDNYGYTF,TGTGCCAGCAGCGTTAGTTTTCAGGGAGGGGATAACTATGGCTACACCTTC